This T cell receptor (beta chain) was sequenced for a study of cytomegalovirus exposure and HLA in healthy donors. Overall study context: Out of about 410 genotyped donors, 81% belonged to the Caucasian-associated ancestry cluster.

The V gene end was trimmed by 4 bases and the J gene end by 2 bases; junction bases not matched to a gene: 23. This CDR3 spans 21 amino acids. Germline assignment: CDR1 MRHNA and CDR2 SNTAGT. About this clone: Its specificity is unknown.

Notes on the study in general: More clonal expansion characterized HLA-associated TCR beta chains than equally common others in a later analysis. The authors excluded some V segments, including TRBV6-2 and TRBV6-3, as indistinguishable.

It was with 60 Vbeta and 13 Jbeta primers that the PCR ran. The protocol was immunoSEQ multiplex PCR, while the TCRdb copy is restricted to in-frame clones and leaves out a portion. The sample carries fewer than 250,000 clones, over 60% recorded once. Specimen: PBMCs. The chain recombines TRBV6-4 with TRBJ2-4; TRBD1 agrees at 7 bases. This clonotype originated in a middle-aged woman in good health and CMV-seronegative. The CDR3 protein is CASSVSTGQTHRWMSKNIQYF. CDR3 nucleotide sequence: TGTGCCAGCAGTGTCTCAACGGGACAGACCCACAGGTGGATGTCCAAAAACATTCAGTACTTC.